This T cell receptor beta chain originates from a study of shared clonotypes between healthy human individuals. Overall study context: Three plates were used per donor for CD4 naive, three for CD4 memory, two for CD8 naive and one for CD8 memory. The study's findings and limits: Sequencing of the sorted subsets was shown by rarefaction to be incomplete despite large depth.

Clones were read by immunoSEQ multiplex PCR, and TCRdb kept only the in-frame ones, dropping some. The repertoire consists of about 870,000 clones, with almost 95% occurring once and the leading ten covering nearly 25%. As regards this clone: The target antigen is unknown. Different DNA sequences within this sample yield the same CDR3.

The length of the CDR3 is 12 residues. Trimming took off 8 bases at V and 4 bases at J, with 12 bases between the two ends. CDR1 MNHEY and CDR2 SMNVEV come from the germline V gene (reference sequence). Positive CCR7 selection of CD45RO-negative cells yielded the naive CD8 cells, and terminally differentiated effector memory CD45RA+ cells were excluded. Donors were Caucasian adults residing in Nashville, Tennessee, USA. Material for sequencing was naive CD8+ T cells sorted from blood. This clonotype originated in a man younger than 45 in good health. The chain is built from TRBV27 and TRBJ2-7; D possibly corresponds to TRBD1 (5 bases). The CDR3 is CASSPSGYEQYF. In nucleotides, the CDR3 is TGTGCCAGCTCCCCCTCAGGGTACGAGCAGTACTTC.